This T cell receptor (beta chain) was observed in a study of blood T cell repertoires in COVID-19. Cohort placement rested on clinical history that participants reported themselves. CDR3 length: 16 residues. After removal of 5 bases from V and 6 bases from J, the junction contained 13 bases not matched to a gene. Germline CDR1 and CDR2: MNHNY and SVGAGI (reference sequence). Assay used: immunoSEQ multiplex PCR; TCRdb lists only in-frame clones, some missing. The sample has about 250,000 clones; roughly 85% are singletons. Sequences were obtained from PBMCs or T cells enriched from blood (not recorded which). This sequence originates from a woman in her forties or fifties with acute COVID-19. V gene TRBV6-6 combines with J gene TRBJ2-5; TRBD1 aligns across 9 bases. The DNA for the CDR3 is TGTGCCAGCAGTCGCGCGAGGGACAGGGAACTTCAGACCCAGTACTTC. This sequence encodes CASSRARDRELQTQYF.